The present T cell receptor (beta chain) was sequenced within a study of CD8+ T cells in alopecia areata. The overall study: Patients remained on tofacitinib for 6 to 18 months and then went 6 months without it.

Treatment in this sample: oral pan-JAK inhibitor, 5-10 mg twice daily. cDNA prepared by RNA extraction and subsequent reverse transcription served as the template for sequencing. Sequencing was performed with immunoSEQ multiplex PCR; in TCRdb, only in-frame clones are kept and a portion is missing. The table has 100,000 to 150,000 clones, around 60% seen once; the top ten hold roughly 5%. Trimming took 2 bases from V and 6 from J; bases not matched to a gene: 5. Germline CDR1 reads GTSNPN; CDR2 reads SVGIG (reference sequence). This CDR3 contains 15 residues. V usage is TRBV30 and J usage is TRBJ2-1; 12 bases are shared with TRBD2. The receptor was derived from a human donor with alopecia areata. The sample in question was CD4+ T cells sorted from blood, obtained at week 4, from a patient treated with tofacitinib. The CDR3 nucleotides read TGTGCCTGGAGTCCCTGGGGACTAGCGGGCAATGAGCAGTTCTTC. Residues: CAWSPWGLAGNEQFF.